This TCR beta chain stems from a study of T-cell reconstitution after alpha-beta-depleted transplantation in children. The CDR3 has 15 amino acids. V lost 5 bases and J lost 3, with 14 bases in between. This clonotype was seen more than once but under ten times. Unique molecular identifiers tagged the TCRbeta library. From the PCR reads, TCRdb called clonotypes with MiXCR, one entry per CDR3 protein. Here the sample spans about 610,000 distinct CDR3 sequences, about 10% being singletons. The clonotype comes from a human donor who donated a stem cell graft to a child with acute myeloid leukemia. The chain has TRBV12-3 or TRBV12-4 and TRBJ2-4; D call uncertain. The sample in question was PBMCs from the stem cell graft donor, obtained from the stem cell graft. CDR3 nucleotide sequence: TGTGCCAGCAGTCCCGAACTGGTCTACAAAAACATTCAGTACTTC. Protein sequence: CASSPELVYKNIQYF.